The 12 T cell receptor beta chains below were found in one sample sequenced in a study of T cell repertoires in cytomegalovirus infection. MiXCR, applied by TCRdb to the reads, yields one record per CDR3 protein. This sample has roughly 190,000 distinct CDR3 sequences; roughly 9.8% occur once, and the top ten carry approximately 4.6%. Sequencing used PBMCs. Receptors originate from a human donor in good health (CMV status not recorded). Some clones in this sample may be carry-over from other donors' samples.

This clonotype was seen repeatedly, ten times or more. The rearrangement joins TRBV30 to TRBJ2-1; 12 nucleotides line up with TRBD2. V was pared by 5 bases and J by 9 bases, with 8 bases of the junction left unmatched. The CDR3 loop spans 14 amino acids. CDR1 and CDR2 (germline): GTSNPN, SVGIG (reference sequence). The CDR3 is CAWDRLAGVVEQFF. CDR3 DNA sequence: TGTGCCTGGGACAGACTAGCGGGAGTAGTTGAGCAGTTCTTC.

This clonotype was counted between two and nine times. The V call is TRBV7-9, the J call TRBJ2-5; TRBD1 is a possible D gene (6 bases). CDR1 and CDR2 (germline): SEHNR, FQNEAQ (reference sequence). This CDR3 comprises 15 residues. Trimming left V 5 bases short and J 2 bases short, with 15 bases between. The CDR3 protein is CASSHWTETQETQYF. The CDR3, as DNA: TGTGCCAGCAGCCACTGGACAGAGACTCAAGAGACCCAGTACTTC.

As for this clonotype: At one of its ends the junction is not consistent with the germline gene, which may arise from a read error. The rearrangement uses TRBV19 and TRBJ2-6; 9 bases agree with TRBD1. This CDR3 contains 17 residues. Germline assignment: CDR1 LNHDA and CDR2 SQIVND (reference sequence). This CDR3 is CACSGDRVMAGANVLTF. Here the CDR3 DNA reads TGTGCCTGTAGTGGGGACAGGGTGATGGCTGGGGCCAACGTCCTGACTTTC.

The chain is built from TRBV6-2 or TRBV6-3 and TRBJ2-1; D ambiguous. This CDR3 has 13 amino acids. V was shortened by 2 bases and J by 2 bases, with 4 bases between the two germline ends. Germline-derived CDR1 and CDR2 are MNHEY and SVGEGT. CDR3 protein: CASSYDTYNEQFF. In DNA form, the CDR3 reads TGTGCCAGCAGTTACGACACCTACAATGAGCAGTTCTTC.

The rearrangement joins TRBV9 to TRBJ1-3, with D possibly TRBD1 on 6 matching bases. Germline-derived CDR1 and CDR2 are SGDLS and YYNGEE. The germline V and J ends were trimmed by 0 bases and 4 bases, with 11 bases remaining between them. The CDR3 runs to 15 residues. In DNA form, the CDR3 reads TGTGCCAGCAGCGTAGGAGGGGGTTCAGGAAACACCATATATTTT. Translation gives CASSVGGGSGNTIYF.

This clonotype was picked up many times. This chain links TRBV6-2 or TRBV6-3 with TRBJ2-7, with D possibly matching TRBD2 (6 bases). Trimming cost V 5 bases and J 3 bases, with 20 bases left between them. The CDR3 extends over 16 amino acids. Germline V gene lookup returns CDR1 MNHEY and CDR2 SVGEGT. The CDR3 region has the DNA TGTGCCAGCAGTCGTCTTCCGCGGGACCTCCTCTACGAGCAGTACTTC. Translating it yields CASSRLPRDLLYEQYF.

The V and J genes are TRBV28 and TRBJ1-5; no definite D call. This CDR3 region has 13 residues. V was clipped by 3 bases and J by 5 bases, with 8 bases between them. Germline assignment: CDR1 MDHEN and CDR2 SYDVKM. CDR3 sequence (DNA): TGTGCCAGCAGTTTCGTCAAGTATCAGCCCCAGCATTTT. This sequence encodes CASSFVKYQPQHF.

The sample holds a few counts of this clonotype. This chain joins TRBV6-2 or TRBV6-3 and TRBJ2-7; the D gene is possibly TRBD1 (6 bases). V was pared by 4 bases and J by 5 bases, with 18 bases between. This CDR3 is 15 amino acids long. Germline-derived CDR1 and CDR2 are MNHEY and SVGEGT. CDR3 nucleotides: TGTGCCAGCAGTTTCAAACAGGGCCTTGGGAACGAGCAGTACTTC. This gives the protein CASSFKQGLGNEQYF.

This clonotype was seen ten or more times. V is TRBV6-6 and J is TRBJ2-1; no clear D gene. The CDR3 is 13 amino acids. V lost 6 bases and J lost 6, with 12 bases in between. CDR1 MNHNY and CDR2 SVGAGI come from the germline V gene (reference sequence). This CDR3 is CASSPTSSNEQFF. CDR3 nucleotide sequence: TGTGCCAGCAGCCCGACCTCTTCCAATGAGCAGTTCTTC.

The gene calls are TRBV11-2 and TRBJ1-6; D is uncertain. This CDR3 region has 14 residues. Germline assignment: CDR1 SGHAT and CDR2 FQNNGV. The germline V and J ends were trimmed by 3 bases and 6 bases, with 9 bases remaining between them. This CDR3 is CASSFLRFNSPLHF. CDR3 bases: TGTGCCAGCAGCTTCCTCAGATTTAATTCACCCCTCCACTTT.

Points on this clonotype: A much larger clone lies a single base off, so this may be a read error. The conserved phenylalanine or tryptophan normally closing the CDR3 is absent here, so this likely arose from a read error. V and J are TRBV28 and TRBJ1-5, with D unclear. Trimming left V 6 bases short and J 6 bases short, with 12 bases between. The V gene's germline CDR1 is MDHEN and CDR2 SYDVKM. CDR3 length: 13 amino acids. CDR3: CASRPGRVQPQHV. The DNA for the CDR3 is TGTGCCAGCAGGCCTGGTAGGGTTCAGCCCCAGCATGTT.

This clonotype showed up many times. The V call is TRBV20-1, the J call TRBJ1-2; 8 bases agree with TRBD1. V lost 0 bases and J lost 2; bases outside the gene matches: 8. The CDR3 length is 16 residues. The germline CDR1 and CDR2 sequences are DFQATT and SNEGSKA (reference sequence). The CDR3 reads CSARDPGQGGNYGYTF. The CDR3 nucleotides are TGCAGTGCTAGAGACCCAGGACAGGGCGGGAACTATGGCTACACCTTC.